This TCR beta chain was sequenced for a study of blood T cell repertoires in COVID-19. Whole-study context: T cells, B-cell-depleted T cells, or PBMCs supplied cDNA or gDNA.

J gave up 6 bases and V 3 bases, and 7 bases lay outside the gene matches. Germline CDR1 is MGHRA and CDR2 is YSYEKL. The CDR3 is made up of 15 amino acids. TCRdb's copy holds only in-frame clones and misses some; the assay was immunoSEQ multiplex PCR. The sample lists over 200,000 clones; roughly 86% were seen once. Participants reported their clinical history, and cohort assignment relied on those reports. Sequenced input: PBMCs or T cells enriched from blood (not recorded which). The chain combines TRBV4-1 with TRBJ2-2; 7 bases fit TRBD2. This receptor was identified in a woman aged 30 to 39 with acute COVID-19. CDR3 coding DNA: TGCGCCAGCAGCCAGGGGGGGATGTCCGCCGGGGAGCTGTTTTTT. Protein product: CASSQGGMSAGELFF.